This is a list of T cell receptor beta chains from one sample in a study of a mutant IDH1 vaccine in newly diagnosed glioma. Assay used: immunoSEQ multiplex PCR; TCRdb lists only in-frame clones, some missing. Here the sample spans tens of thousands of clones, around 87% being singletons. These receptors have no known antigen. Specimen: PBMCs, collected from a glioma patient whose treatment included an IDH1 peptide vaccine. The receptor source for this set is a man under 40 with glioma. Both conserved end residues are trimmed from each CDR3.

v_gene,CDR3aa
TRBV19,ASRRDSASYEQY
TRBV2,ASKQGLNTEAF
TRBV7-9,ASSAGTHTIY
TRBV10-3,AIRTGDRVYEQY
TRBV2,ASRPDTMNTEAF
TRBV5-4,ASSPGGTLSNEKLF
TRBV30,AWSNQVSGANVLT
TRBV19,ASTGRGYEKLF
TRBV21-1,ASSFSGISYEQY
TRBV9,ASSPKGNSGANVLT
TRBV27,ASSLLTGGNQPQH
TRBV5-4,ASSLTSGPGVNTQY
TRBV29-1,SVGSGSYNEQF
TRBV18,ASSPGLGEEQY
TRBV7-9,ASSPPGQGIYEQY
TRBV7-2,ASSSISTGIRPEQY
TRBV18,ASSLSTGQGASTGELF
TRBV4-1,ASSPGGGADQETQY
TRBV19,ASSISSLSSYEQY
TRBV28,ASLAGVNNEQF
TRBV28,ASSLNLGKLF
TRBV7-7,ASSLGGSSGELF
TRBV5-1,ASSLLGGRNTGELF
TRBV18,ASSVREVLGANVLT